Listed below are T cell receptor beta chains from one sample, sequenced in a study of blood T cell repertoires in COVID-19. Clones were sequenced by immunoSEQ multiplex PCR, and TCRdb holds only the in-frame ones, with some missing. The repertoire has 200,000 to 250,000 clones, approximately 86% of them found once; the top ten carry 3%. Material: peripheral blood. The receptors originated from a man aged 60 to 69 with acute or convalescent COVID-19. The CDR3 runs from the conserved cysteine through the conserved F or W. The order of the fields is V gene, D gene, J gene, clone size, CDR3 protein, CDR3 DNA. The D gene is left open where the match is weak. Expanded clones get a size class; other rows say once, few or many, or leave the size out.

v_gene: TRBV7-2
d_gene: TRBD1
j_gene: TRBJ2-1
abundance: -
CDR3aa: CASSQFDRVGEQFF
CDR3nt: TGTGCCAGCAGCCAATTCGACAGGGTGGGTGAGCAGTTCTTC

v_gene: TRBV5-3
d_gene: -
j_gene: TRBJ2-2
abundance: -
CDR3aa: CARSLAGCGETGELFF
CDR3nt: TGTGCCAGAAGCTTGGCCGGCTGCGGGGAGACCGGGGAGCTGTTTTTT

v_gene: TRBV27
d_gene: -
j_gene: TRBJ1-2
abundance: -
CDR3aa: CASSPPDSYGYTF
CDR3nt: TGTGCCAGCAGTCCACCGGACAGCTATGGCTACACCTTC

v_gene: TRBV4-1
d_gene: -
j_gene: TRBJ2-2
abundance: -
CDR3aa: CASSQDSGTLVGELFF
CDR3nt: TGCGCCAGCAGCCAAGATTCAGGAACCTTGGTCGGGGAGCTGTTTTTT

v_gene: TRBV6-1
d_gene: TRBD1
j_gene: TRBJ2-7
abundance: many
CDR3aa: CASSERTGGAYEQYF
CDR3nt: TGTGCCAGCAGTGAAAGGACAGGGGGGGCATACGAGCAGTACTTC

v_gene: TRBV19
d_gene: TRBD2
j_gene: TRBJ2-3
abundance: -
CDR3aa: CASSISGLARTDTQYF
CDR3nt: TGTGCCAGTAGTATATCGGGACTAGCCCGCACAGATACGCAGTATTTT

v_gene: TRBV4-1
d_gene: TRBD1
j_gene: TRBJ1-4
abundance: once
CDR3aa: CASSSSGGVNEKLFF
CDR3nt: TGCGCCAGCAGCTCCTCAGGGGGCGTTAATGAAAAACTGTTTTTT

v_gene: TRBV10-1
d_gene: TRBD1
j_gene: TRBJ1-3
abundance: -
CDR3aa: CASSDRTAGQGTSGNTIYF
CDR3nt: TGCGCCAGCAGTGATCGGACCGCCGGACAGGGTACCTCTGGAAACACCATATATTTT

v_gene: TRBV7-9
d_gene: -
j_gene: TRBJ2-7
abundance: -
CDR3aa: CASSLFQGYEQYF
CDR3nt: TGTGCCAGCAGCTTATTTCAGGGCTACGAGCAGTACTTC

v_gene: TRBV19
d_gene: -
j_gene: TRBJ1-5
abundance: -
CDR3aa: CASSIAQGNPQPQHF
CDR3nt: TGTGCCAGTAGTATAGCACAGGGAAACCCTCAGCCCCAGCATTTT

v_gene: TRBV5-1
d_gene: -
j_gene: TRBJ1-3
abundance: -
CDR3aa: CASSLQSSGNTIYF
CDR3nt: TGCGCCAGCAGCCTACAGAGCTCTGGAAACACCATATATTTT

v_gene: TRBV7-3
d_gene: -
j_gene: TRBJ1-6
abundance: -
CDR3aa: CASSLGSAGVRNSPLHF
CDR3nt: TGTGCCAGCAGCTTAGGGAGTGCAGGGGTACGAAATTCACCCCTCCACTTT

v_gene: TRBV7-2
d_gene: TRBD1
j_gene: TRBJ1-2
abundance: -
CDR3aa: CASSSNRGQGRYRYGYTF
CDR3nt: TGTGCCAGCAGCTCTAATAGGGGACAGGGGAGATACCGATATGGCTACACCTTC

v_gene: TRBV5-4
d_gene: -
j_gene: TRBJ2-5
abundance: -
CDR3aa: CASSPGGRRIEETQYF
CDR3nt: TGTGCCAGCAGCCCCGGGGGGCGCCGGATCGAAGAGACCCAGTACTTC

v_gene: TRBV3-1/TRBV3-2
d_gene: -
j_gene: TRBJ2-5
abundance: -
CDR3aa: CASSQRSAGPLETQYF
CDR3nt: TGTGCCAGCAGCCAAAGGTCGGCGGGTCCTTTAGAGACCCAGTACTTC

v_gene: TRBV6-5
d_gene: -
j_gene: TRBJ2-4
abundance: -
CDR3aa: CASAQPQGDKNIQYF
CDR3nt: TGTGCCAGCGCCCAACCCCAGGGCGACAAAAACATTCAGTACTTC

v_gene: TRBV5-4
d_gene: TRBD1
j_gene: TRBJ1-1
abundance: -
CDR3aa: CASSSPPGQVASTEAFF
CDR3nt: TGTGCCAGCAGCTCGCCTCCGGGACAGGTAGCGAGCACTGAAGCTTTCTTT

v_gene: TRBV19
d_gene: -
j_gene: TRBJ2-3
abundance: -
CDR3aa: CASSIGRGPTNTQYF
CDR3nt: TGTGCCAGTAGTATTGGCAGGGGCCCCACGAATACGCAGTATTTT

v_gene: TRBV6-5
d_gene: -
j_gene: TRBJ1-5
abundance: few
CDR3aa: CATWEGLQPQHF
CDR3nt: TGTGCCACCTGGGAGGGGTTACAGCCCCAGCATTTT

v_gene: TRBV4-3
d_gene: TRBD1
j_gene: TRBJ2-6
abundance: -
CDR3aa: CASSQAIGQGTGANVLTF
CDR3nt: TGCGCCAGCAGCCAAGCCATCGGACAGGGCACTGGGGCCAACGTCCTGACTTTC

v_gene: TRBV29-1
d_gene: -
j_gene: TRBJ2-3
abundance: -
CDR3aa: CSMVGPPADTQYF
CDR3nt: TGCAGCATGGTGGGGCCCCCCGCAGATACGCAGTATTTT

v_gene: TRBV11-3
d_gene: TRBD1
j_gene: TRBJ2-3
abundance: -
CDR3aa: CASSHGTGPQYF
CDR3nt: TGTGCCAGCAGCCATGGGACAGGGCCTCAGTATTTT

v_gene: TRBV11-2
d_gene: -
j_gene: TRBJ1-5
abundance: -
CDR3aa: CASSLEAQPVQPQHF
CDR3nt: TGTGCCAGCAGCTTAGAGGCCCAACCCGTTCAGCCCCAGCATTTT

v_gene: TRBV6-5
d_gene: -
j_gene: TRBJ2-6
abundance: -
CDR3aa: CASSPMVSGANVLTF
CDR3nt: TGTGCCAGCAGTCCTATGGTTTCTGGGGCCAACGTCCTGACTTTC

v_gene: TRBV19
d_gene: TRBD1
j_gene: TRBJ1-2
abundance: -
CDR3aa: CASKRDRDWGYTF
CDR3nt: TGTGCCAGTAAGCGGGACAGGGATTGGGGCTACACCTTC

v_gene: TRBV7-2
d_gene: -
j_gene: TRBJ2-3
abundance: -
CDR3aa: CASNGEQILPLRTDTQYF
CDR3nt: TGTGCCAGCAATGGGGAGCAGATTTTACCCCTTAGGACAGATACGCAGTATTTT

v_gene: TRBV18
d_gene: TRBD1
j_gene: TRBJ1-2
abundance: -
CDR3aa: CASSPGTVDGYTF
CDR3nt: TGTGCCAGCTCCCCCGGGACAGTGGATGGCTACACCTTC

v_gene: TRBV2
d_gene: -
j_gene: TRBJ1-2
abundance: -
CDR3aa: CASSELGRSNYGYTF
CDR3nt: TGTGCCAGCAGTGAATTGGGCAGATCTAACTATGGCTACACCTTC

v_gene: TRBV29-1
d_gene: TRBD1
j_gene: TRBJ2-1
abundance: -
CDR3aa: CSVVPRDRGTYNEQFF
CDR3nt: TGCAGCGTGGTACCCCGGGACAGGGGTACCTACAATGAGCAGTTCTTC

v_gene: TRBV10-3
d_gene: -
j_gene: TRBJ1-1
abundance: -
CDR3aa: CAISEQGTEAFF
CDR3nt: TGTGCCATCAGTGAACAGGGCACTGAAGCTTTCTTT

v_gene: TRBV12-3/TRBV12-4
d_gene: -
j_gene: TRBJ2-1
abundance: once
CDR3aa: CASRREDEQFF
CDR3nt: TGTGCCAGCCGAAGAGAGGATGAGCAGTTCTTC

v_gene: TRBV7-2
d_gene: TRBD2
j_gene: TRBJ2-7
abundance: -
CDR3aa: CASSSLGLAGHSYEQYF
CDR3nt: TGTGCCAGCAGTTCCTTGGGACTAGCGGGGCACTCCTACGAGCAGTACTTC

v_gene: TRBV6-5
d_gene: TRBD2
j_gene: TRBJ2-5
abundance: -
CDR3aa: CASTPGGGGQETQYF
CDR3nt: TGTGCCAGCACCCCGGGTGGGGGAGGGCAAGAGACCCAGTACTTC

v_gene: TRBV19
d_gene: TRBD2
j_gene: TRBJ2-3
abundance: -
CDR3aa: CASSGGGGAEDTQYF
CDR3nt: TGTGCCAGTAGTGGAGGCGGGGGGGCAGAGGATACGCAGTATTTT

v_gene: TRBV5-1
d_gene: -
j_gene: TRBJ1-3
abundance: -
CDR3aa: CASSLEGHSGNTIYF
CDR3nt: TGCGCCAGCAGCTTGGAGGGACACTCTGGAAACACCATATATTTT

v_gene: TRBV9
d_gene: TRBD1
j_gene: TRBJ2-3
abundance: -
CDR3aa: CASSVRMDRDTDTQYF
CDR3nt: TGTGCCAGCAGCGTTAGAATGGACAGGGACACAGATACGCAGTATTTT

v_gene: TRBV4-3
d_gene: TRBD1
j_gene: TRBJ1-2
abundance: few
CDR3aa: CASSQADYRGVDGYTF
CDR3nt: TGCGCCAGCAGCCAAGCTGATTACAGGGGAGTGGATGGCTACACCTTC

v_gene: TRBV15
d_gene: TRBD1
j_gene: TRBJ2-7
abundance: -
CDR3aa: CATSRDGTGVSYEQYF
CDR3nt: TGTGCCACCAGCAGGGATGGGACAGGGGTATCCTACGAGCAGTACTTC

v_gene: TRBV27
d_gene: -
j_gene: TRBJ1-4
abundance: -
CDR3aa: CASSRTPVATNEKLFF
CDR3nt: TGTGCCAGCAGCCGTACGCCAGTTGCAACTAATGAAAAACTGTTTTTT

v_gene: TRBV7-8
d_gene: TRBD1
j_gene: TRBJ1-2
abundance: -
CDR3aa: CASSGAAGTGDYGYTF
CDR3nt: TGTGCCAGCAGCGGGGCTGCCGGGACAGGCGACTATGGCTACACCTTC

v_gene: TRBV7-3
d_gene: -
j_gene: TRBJ2-7
abundance: -
CDR3aa: CASSPTDDYEQYF
CDR3nt: TGTGCCAGCAGCCCAACAGATGACTACGAGCAGTACTTC

v_gene: TRBV25-1
d_gene: -
j_gene: TRBJ1-5
abundance: -
CDR3aa: CASSASRAGGNQPQHF
CDR3nt: TGTGCCAGCAGTGCGTCTCGGGCCGGGGGCAATCAGCCCCAGCATTTT

v_gene: TRBV15
d_gene: -
j_gene: TRBJ1-4
abundance: -
CDR3aa: CATSTGEGEKLFF
CDR3nt: TGTGCCACCAGCACAGGGGAGGGTGAAAAACTGTTTTTT

v_gene: TRBV11-2
d_gene: TRBD1
j_gene: TRBJ1-3
abundance: once
CDR3aa: CASSLGQGGNTIYF
CDR3nt: TGTGCCAGCAGCTTAGGACAGGGCGGAAACACCATATATTTT

v_gene: TRBV11-2
d_gene: -
j_gene: TRBJ1-2
abundance: -
CDR3aa: CASSPTGGRGGYTF
CDR3nt: TGTGCCAGCAGCCCTACCGGAGGCAGAGGTGGCTACACCTTC

v_gene: TRBV3-1/TRBV3-2
d_gene: -
j_gene: TRBJ2-1
abundance: -
CDR3aa: CASSALPVNEQFF
CDR3nt: TGTGCCAGCAGCGCCCTACCTGTCAATGAGCAGTTCTTC

v_gene: TRBV13
d_gene: -
j_gene: TRBJ1-6
abundance: -
CDR3aa: CASSSWGQTNSPLHF
CDR3nt: TGTGCCAGCAGCAGCTGGGGGCAGACCAATTCACCCCTCCACTTT

v_gene: TRBV6-4
d_gene: -
j_gene: TRBJ2-3
abundance: -
CDR3aa: CPLPQPPPVETDTQYF
CDR3nt: TGTCCACTACCCCAACCCCCCCCTGTAGAGACAGATACGCAGTATTTT

v_gene: TRBV2
d_gene: TRBD1
j_gene: TRBJ1-1
abundance: -
CDR3aa: CASQQRGQGGSTEAFF
CDR3nt: TGTGCCAGTCAGCAGAGGGGACAGGGGGGGAGCACTGAAGCTTTCTTT

v_gene: TRBV6-5
d_gene: TRBD1
j_gene: TRBJ1-5
abundance: -
CDR3aa: CASRLSPGGRQPQHF
CDR3nt: TGTGCCAGCAGACTAAGCCCAGGGGGAAGACAGCCCCAGCATTTT

v_gene: TRBV5-8
d_gene: TRBD1
j_gene: TRBJ2-2
abundance: -
CDR3aa: CGVTGDRRTGELFF
CDR3nt: TGTGGCGTCACAGGGGACCGGAGGACCGGGGAGCTGTTTTTT

v_gene: TRBV25-1
d_gene: -
j_gene: TRBJ1-4
abundance: -
CDR3aa: CASSEVTGNEKLFF
CDR3nt: TGTGCCAGCAGTGAAGTTACGGGGAATGAAAAACTGTTTTTT

v_gene: TRBV14
d_gene: TRBD2
j_gene: TRBJ2-2
abundance: -
CDR3aa: CASSRGLAGDPTGELFF
CDR3nt: TGTGCCAGCAGCCGAGGCTTAGCGGGGGACCCTACCGGGGAGCTGTTTTTT

v_gene: TRBV6-5
d_gene: -
j_gene: TRBJ1-2
abundance: -
CDR3aa: CASSLRDTYGYTF
CDR3nt: TGTGCCAGCAGTCTTCGGGACACCTATGGCTACACCTTC

v_gene: TRBV28
d_gene: -
j_gene: TRBJ2-7
abundance: once
CDR3aa: CASFTQGQTYEQYF
CDR3nt: TGTGCCAGCTTCACACAGGGTCAAACCTACGAGCAGTACTTC

v_gene: TRBV19
d_gene: TRBD1
j_gene: TRBJ1-1
abundance: -
CDR3aa: CASSTRGRTEAFF
CDR3nt: TGTGCCAGTAGTACCAGGGGGCGGACTGAAGCTTTCTTT

v_gene: TRBV19
d_gene: -
j_gene: TRBJ2-6
abundance: once
CDR3aa: CASSNRGEANVLTF
CDR3nt: TGTGCCAGTAGTAACCGGGGTGAGGCCAACGTCCTGACTTTC